This T cell receptor (beta chain) derives from a study of metastatic and nonmetastatic thyroid tumors (TCRdb year 2020). Looking at the study overall: For patients with malignant and with benign thyroid disease, the researchers compared repertoires between peripheral blood samples and tumor or nodule tissue samples. Points the paper makes about the study in general: TCR beta diversity was reported as significantly higher in malignant tumors than in benign nodules, in both blood and tumor samples.

The CDR3 holds 15 amino acids from the cysteine to the phenylalanine. CDR3 DNA only is kept here, 45 bases in frame from base 1. CDR1 and CDR2, looked up from the germline V gene, are KGHSH and LQKENI. Libraries came from PCR. The instrument was an Illumina HiSeq 4000. The TCR beta-chain CDR3 region of each patient was profiled by high-throughput sequencing. The source study handled its data this way. Drawing on CDR3 differences between clinicopathological groups, the researchers built a classifier meant to tell apart patients with distant-metastatic papillary thyroid cancer. The Shannon index was used to assess repertoire diversity, and the Morisita-Horn index was used to assess tumor-blood repertoire similarity. TCRdb reanalyzed the raw reads on its own, using fastp at Q25 for trimming and MiXCR for clone calling, and kept in-frame beta chains. The V and J calls and clone size come from TCRdb's table, not from the authors' own analysis. Across this sample there are roughly 40,000 clones, with roughly a sixth seen only once. The ten biggest clones cover less than 4.5% of the sample.

This clone occurred a few times. Its antigen is unknown. One end of the junction is discordant with germline, which a read error may explain. Other DNA sequences of this sample code for an identical CDR3. Before undergoing thyroid surgery, none of the patients had been given any kind of treatment. Patient clinical samples collected from about 2011 to 2018 were retrospectively analysed using T-cell receptor beta sequencing. The clonotype originates from a female donor with papillary thyroid cancer or a benign thyroid nodule (not recorded which). Some clones in this sample may be carry-over from other donors' samples. Sequencing was performed on blood. This chain is built from TRBV18 and TRBJ2-1, and TRBD1 may be the D gene, going by 5 matching bases. The CDR3 region has the sequence CASSQGVSSYNEQFF. The bases are TGTGCCAGCTCACAAGGGGTGAGCTCCTACAATGAGCAGTTCTTT.